A selection of T cell receptor beta chains follows, all from one sample in a study of blood T cell repertoires in COVID-19. Here immunoSEQ multiplex PCR was the method, and the copy in TCRdb shows in-frame clones only, minus some. The sample records hundreds of thousands of clones, under 90% being singletons. The material sequenced was PBMCs or T cells enriched from blood (not recorded which). The receptor set was obtained from a woman aged 45 to 65 who had been exposed to COVID-19. Both conserved end residues are part of each CDR3. D genes are given only for firm matches. Not all rows give a size; the values are once, few, many and, for expanded clones, a class.

v_call: TRBV30
clone_size: .
j_call: TRBJ2-1
d_call: .
cdr3_nt: TGTGCCCTCTCAAGGCCCTCCGGCTTCGAGGCTTTCAATGAGCAGTTCTTC
cdr3_aa: CALSRPSGFEAFNEQFF

v_call: TRBV18
clone_size: .
j_call: TRBJ2-1
d_call: TRBD2
cdr3_nt: TGTGCCAGCTCACCAGCTAGCGGGGGGGCCAATGAGCAGTTCTTC
cdr3_aa: CASSPASGGANEQFF

v_call: TRBV5-6
clone_size: .
j_call: TRBJ2-3
d_call: TRBD2
cdr3_nt: TGTGCCAGCAGCCGGGACGGGACTAGAGGTACAGATACGCAGTATTTT
cdr3_aa: CASSRDGTRGTDTQYF

v_call: TRBV19
clone_size: .
j_call: TRBJ1-1
d_call: .
cdr3_nt: TGTGCCAGTAGCTACTTTAACACTGAAGCTTTCTTT
cdr3_aa: CASSYFNTEAFF

v_call: TRBV30
clone_size: .
j_call: TRBJ2-7
d_call: .
cdr3_nt: TGTGCCTGGAAGGGCAGGGACGAGCAGTACTTC
cdr3_aa: CAWKGRDEQYF

v_call: TRBV7-9
clone_size: .
j_call: TRBJ2-7
d_call: .
cdr3_nt: TGTGCCAGCAGCGACGGACAGCCCTTCTACGAGCAGTACTTC
cdr3_aa: CASSDGQPFYEQYF

v_call: TRBV5-5
clone_size: .
j_call: TRBJ2-3
d_call: .
cdr3_nt: TGTGCCAGCAGCTTGGTAGGTAGCGGAGATACGCAGTATTTT
cdr3_aa: CASSLVGSGDTQYF

v_call: TRBV3-1/TRBV3-2
clone_size: .
j_call: TRBJ1-6
d_call: TRBD1
cdr3_nt: TGTGCCAGCAGCCTCCGGGACAGTAATTCACCCCTCCACTTT
cdr3_aa: CASSLRDSNSPLHF

v_call: TRBV27
clone_size: .
j_call: TRBJ1-1
d_call: .
cdr3_nt: TGTGCCAGCAGTTTAACCCCCCAGGGAAACACTGAAGCTTTCTTT
cdr3_aa: CASSLTPQGNTEAFF

v_call: TRBV7-6
clone_size: .
j_call: TRBJ2-3
d_call: TRBD2
cdr3_nt: TGTGCCAGCGGACTTAAGCGGGGGGCCGGTACGCAGTATTTT
cdr3_aa: CASGLKRGAGTQYF

v_call: TRBV5-8
clone_size: .
j_call: TRBJ2-2
d_call: .
cdr3_nt: TGTGCCAGCAGCCCGGGGACATCGAACACCGGGGAGCTGTTTTTT
cdr3_aa: CASSPGTSNTGELFF

v_call: TRBV12-3/TRBV12-4
clone_size: once
j_call: TRBJ1-1
d_call: .
cdr3_nt: TGTGCCAGCAGTTTGAGGGACACTGAAGCTTTCTTT
cdr3_aa: CASSLRDTEAFF

v_call: TRBV5-4
clone_size: .
j_call: TRBJ1-5
d_call: .
cdr3_nt: TGTGCCAGCAGCCGGGATAACAATCAGCCCCAGCATTTT
cdr3_aa: CASSRDNNQPQHF

v_call: TRBV29-1
clone_size: .
j_call: TRBJ1-1
d_call: .
cdr3_nt: TGCACCATCGCTATTAACTCAGAAGCTTTCTTT
cdr3_aa: CTIAINSEAFF

v_call: TRBV5-4
clone_size: .
j_call: TRBJ2-3
d_call: .
cdr3_nt: TGTGCCAGCAGCTTGGACAGACCAGATACGCAGTATTTT
cdr3_aa: CASSLDRPDTQYF

v_call: TRBV7-8
clone_size: .
j_call: TRBJ2-7
d_call: .
cdr3_nt: TGTGCCAGCAGCCTTCCCGCGGGCGAGCAGTACTTC
cdr3_aa: CASSLPAGEQYF

v_call: TRBV19
clone_size: .
j_call: TRBJ1-5
d_call: TRBD1
cdr3_nt: TGTGCCAGTAGTCCGACAGGGAATCAGCCCCAGCATTTT
cdr3_aa: CASSPTGNQPQHF

v_call: TRBV28
clone_size: .
j_call: TRBJ1-5
d_call: .
cdr3_nt: TGTGCCAGCAGTTTAGAGGCCTGGGAGCCCCAGCATTTT
cdr3_aa: CASSLEAWEPQHF

v_call: TRBV27
clone_size: .
j_call: TRBJ1-6
d_call: .
cdr3_nt: TGTGCCAGCAGTCCCCAGGGCGTAAATTCACCCCTCCACTTT
cdr3_aa: CASSPQGVNSPLHF

v_call: TRBV27
clone_size: .
j_call: TRBJ2-7
d_call: TRBD2
cdr3_nt: TGTGCCAGCAGTTCCGCCAAAAGCGGGGAGGGCTACGAGCAGTACTTC
cdr3_aa: CASSSAKSGEGYEQYF

v_call: TRBV29-1
clone_size: .
j_call: TRBJ2-7
d_call: .
cdr3_nt: TGCAGCGTCGAATCTGACAGGTTATACGAGCAGTACTTC
cdr3_aa: CSVESDRLYEQYF

v_call: TRBV16
clone_size: .
j_call: TRBJ2-7
d_call: TRBD1
cdr3_nt: TGTGCCAGCAGCCAATCAACAGGGGTCCTCTACGAGCAGTACTTC
cdr3_aa: CASSQSTGVLYEQYF

v_call: TRBV5-6
clone_size: few
j_call: TRBJ2-7
d_call: .
cdr3_nt: TGTGCCAGCAGCTTAGGGAGCTCCTACGAGCAGTACTTC
cdr3_aa: CASSLGSSYEQYF

v_call: TRBV5-6
clone_size: few
j_call: TRBJ1-5
d_call: TRBD1
cdr3_nt: TGTGCCAGCAGCTTGGGGACAGGGAATCAGCCCCAGCATTTT
cdr3_aa: CASSLGTGNQPQHF

v_call: TRBV7-2
clone_size: .
j_call: TRBJ2-5
d_call: TRBD2
cdr3_nt: TGTGCCAGCAGCATAGAAGCGGGGGGGCGGGAGACCCAGTACTTC
cdr3_aa: CASSIEAGGRETQYF

v_call: TRBV27
clone_size: .
j_call: TRBJ1-5
d_call: .
cdr3_nt: TGTGCCAGCAGTTTTCGACAGAATAGCAATCAGCCCCAGCATTTT
cdr3_aa: CASSFRQNSNQPQHF